This T cell receptor (beta chain) was obtained from a study of blood T cell repertoires in COVID-19. Germline CDR1 is LGHDT and CDR2 is YNNKEL (reference sequence). V was trimmed by 4 bases and J by 6 bases, leaving 9 bases between them. This CDR3 is 12 amino acids long. The data were produced by immunoSEQ multiplex PCR, yet TCRdb's version contains in-frame clones alone and is incomplete. Of 150,000 to 200,000 clones in the sample, 86% were seen once. The sample was peripheral blood. The clonotype was recovered from a man between 70 and 80 years old with acute or convalescent COVID-19. The chain has TRBV3-1 (or the pseudogene TRBV3-2) and TRBJ1-2; tentative D call: TRBD1 (6 bases). The CDR3 DNA reads as TGTGCCAGCAGCCCGCAGGGGAATGGCTACACCTTC. This sequence encodes CASSPQGNGYTF.